This section outlines one TCR beta chain sequence together with its context. CDR1 and CDR2 (germline): SGHTA, FQGNSA. J was trimmed by 7 bases and V by 6 bases; bases with no gene match: 10. This CDR3 spans 14 amino acids. Normal lung sampling was at least 3 cm from the tumour, as distant as possible. Method: immunoSEQ multiplex PCR; TCRdb's copy keeps in-frame clones and lacks some. The data hold around 15,000 clones, with 77% observed a single time. The data were taken from a study of immune cell composition in non-small cell lung cancer. Another study also made use of these data, one on CD4 T cells in lung cancer.

Specimen: non-adjacent lung tissue. This rearrangement joins TRBV7-2 to TRBJ1-2, with 8 nucleotides matching TRBD1. The source of this sequence is a human donor with non-small cell lung cancer. CDR3 protein: CASRLDRAAGGYTF. CDR3 nucleotides: TGTGCCAGCAGACTGGACAGGGCTGCTGGTGGCTACACCTTC.